Reported below is one TCR beta chain. Its antigen is as yet unknown. The record originates from a study of beta chain features in type 1 diabetes. Study-wide results and limits: VDJ junctions sequenced from type 1 diabetes patients showed fewer insertions and more deletions. Amplification by PCR could prefer shorter templates, with the same effect in patients and controls. Type 1 diabetes patients showed a moderate but significant shortening of TCRB CDR3s in all four CD4+ subsets.

This CDR3 spans 16 amino acids. Germline V CDR1 and CDR2: ENHRY, SYGVKD. After removal of 2 bases from V and 8 bases from J, the junction contained 6 bases not matched to a gene. Every isolated RNA sample was fully reverse transcribed, so sequencing captured expressed TCRB transcripts. The repertoire was sequenced with immunoSEQ multiplex PCR; TCRdb's copy has only in-frame clones and lacks some. There are 300,000 to 400,000 clones in the sample; approximately 13% occur only once, and roughly 0.015% lies in the top ten. Material for sequencing was naive CD4+ T cells from blood. V gene TRBV10-3 combines with J gene TRBJ2-1; 13 nucleotides align to TRBD2. The clonotype comes from a young woman with type 1 diabetes. CDR3 DNA: TGTGCCATCAGTGAGGCTGGACTAGCGGGAGAGGATGAGCAGTTCTTC. Translating gives CAISEAGLAGEDEQFF.